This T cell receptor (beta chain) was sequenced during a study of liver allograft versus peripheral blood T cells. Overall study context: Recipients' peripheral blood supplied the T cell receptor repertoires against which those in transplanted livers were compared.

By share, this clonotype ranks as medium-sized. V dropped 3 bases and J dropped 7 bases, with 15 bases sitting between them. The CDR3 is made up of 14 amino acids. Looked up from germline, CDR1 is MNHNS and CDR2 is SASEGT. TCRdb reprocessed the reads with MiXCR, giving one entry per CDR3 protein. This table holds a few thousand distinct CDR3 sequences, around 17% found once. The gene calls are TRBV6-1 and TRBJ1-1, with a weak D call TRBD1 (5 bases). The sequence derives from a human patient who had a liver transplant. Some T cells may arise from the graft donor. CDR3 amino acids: CASSEKGVSGEAFF. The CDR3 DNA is TGTGCCAGCAGTGAGAAAGGGGTTTCGGGTGAAGCTTTCTTT.